This T cell receptor (beta chain) is drawn from a study of cytomegalovirus exposure and HLA in healthy donors. Across the whole study: Out of approximately 400 genotyped donors, about 80% belonged to the Caucasian-associated ancestry cluster.

Points on this clone: The antigen remains undetermined.

This CDR3 has 13 amino acids. Germline V gene sequence: CDR1 SGHRS, CDR2 YFSETQ. The V and J ends lost 6 bases and 3 bases respectively, with 12 bases between them. The PCR had 60 Vbeta and 13 Jbeta primers. Source study methods: Roughly 9.9 million shared chains were among the approximately 76 million unique TCR beta chains that a later analysis counted. Assay used: immunoSEQ multiplex PCR; TCRdb lists only in-frame clones, some missing. For V, J and clone size, that table is used; D and trimming come from the DNA. The repertoire includes about 220,000 clones, under 80% of them detected once, and 1.8% sits in the top ten. Study outcomes and limitations: In a later analysis, a genetic analysis reported fewer productive-TCR N-insertions in an Asian-associated ancestry cluster than the cohort average. TCR beta sequences numbering 15,000 to 20,000 were associated with HLA alleles at 0.05 false discovery rate in a later analysis.

Sequenced: PBMCs. This chain connects TRBV5-1 to TRBJ2-5; maybe TRBD1 (6 bases). The TCR sequence derives from a woman aged 25 to 39 in good health and CMV-seronegative. The CDR3 DNA reads as TGCGCCAGCACCCTCGACAGGAAAGAGACCCAGTACTTC. This sequence encodes CASTLDRKETQYF. Variable domain in full (rest from reference TRBV5-1 and TRBJ2-5): KAGVTQTPRYLIKTRGQQVTLSCSPISGHRSVSWYQQTPGQGLQFLFEYFSETQRNKGNFPGRFSGRQFSNSRSEMNVSTLELGDSALYLCASTLDRKETQYFGPGTRLLVL.